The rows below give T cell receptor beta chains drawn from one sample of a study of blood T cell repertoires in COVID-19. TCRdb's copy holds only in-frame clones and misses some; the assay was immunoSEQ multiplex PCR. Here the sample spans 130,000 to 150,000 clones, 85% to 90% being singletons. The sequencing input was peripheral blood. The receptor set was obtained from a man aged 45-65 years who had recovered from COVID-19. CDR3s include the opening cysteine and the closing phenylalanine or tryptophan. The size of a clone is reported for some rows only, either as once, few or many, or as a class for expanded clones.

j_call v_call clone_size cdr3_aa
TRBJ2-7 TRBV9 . CASSSRDRGFGEQYF
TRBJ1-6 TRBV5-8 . CASSLGQGGNSPLHF
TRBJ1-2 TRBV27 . CASSPGQSYGYTF
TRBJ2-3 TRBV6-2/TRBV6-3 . CASSFPLGGAPDTQYF
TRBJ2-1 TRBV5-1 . CASSLALAEQFF
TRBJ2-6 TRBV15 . CATSGIFLGTGYELAGANVLTF
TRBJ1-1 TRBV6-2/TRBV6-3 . CASSYGTDNTEAFF
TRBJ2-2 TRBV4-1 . CASSPLPGGNTGELFF
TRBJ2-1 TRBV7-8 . CASSSLAGGFSYNEQFF
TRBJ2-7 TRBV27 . CASRNLTGLPYEQYF
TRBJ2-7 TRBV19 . CASSFGGNNYEQYF
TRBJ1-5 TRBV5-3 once CARSLWGQSRSQERRQPQHF
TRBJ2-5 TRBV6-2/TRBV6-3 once CASSYSIPGLGQETQYF
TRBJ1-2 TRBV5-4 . CASSLGASYGYTF
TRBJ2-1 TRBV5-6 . CASRPTSGGWNEQFF
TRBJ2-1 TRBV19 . CASTDDGTSLSNEQFF
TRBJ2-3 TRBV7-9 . CASSLAGGPSTDTQYF
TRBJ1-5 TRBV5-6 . CASSLGAQPQHF
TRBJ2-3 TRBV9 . CASGPAGTDTQYF
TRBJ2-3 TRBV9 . CASSVTSGPADTQYF
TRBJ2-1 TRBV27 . CASSLLAGSYNEQFF
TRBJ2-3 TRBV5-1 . CASSLDQDISTDTQYF
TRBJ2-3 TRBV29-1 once CSVEDRRKHTDTQYF
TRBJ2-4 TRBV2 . CASNRGGANIQYF
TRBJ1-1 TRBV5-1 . CASSKWTGGADTEAFF
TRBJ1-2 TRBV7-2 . CASSPRQNYGYTF
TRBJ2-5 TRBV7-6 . CASSSPRTSGGETQYF
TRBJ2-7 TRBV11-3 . CASSPVRGRLLEQYF
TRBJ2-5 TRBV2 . CASNLRPGLAGMRETQYF
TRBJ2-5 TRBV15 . CATSMGGETQYF
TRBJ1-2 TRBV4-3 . CASSLQIRDRGDVYRYTF
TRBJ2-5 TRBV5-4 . CASSLDSGGETQYF
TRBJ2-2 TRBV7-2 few CASSLASPGGELFF
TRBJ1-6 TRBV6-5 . CASSYSDRTQNSPLHF
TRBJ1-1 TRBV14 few CASSQEVRGYTEAFF
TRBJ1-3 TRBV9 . CASSARQGAGNTIYF
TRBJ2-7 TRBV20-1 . CSARQGYEQYF
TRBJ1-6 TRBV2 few CASSQGQGASSSPLHF
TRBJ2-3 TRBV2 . CASSERAVSTDTQYF
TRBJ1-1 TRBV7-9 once CASSLTGHETFF
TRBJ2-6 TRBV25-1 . CASGKTGPVEGANVLTF
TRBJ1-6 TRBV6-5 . CASRRPRDSPLHF
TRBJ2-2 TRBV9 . CASSVATSGTGELFF
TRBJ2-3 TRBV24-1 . CATSPLGNADTQYF
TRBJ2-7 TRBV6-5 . CASRQPGQGPVQYF
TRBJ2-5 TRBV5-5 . CASFRQGVQETQYF
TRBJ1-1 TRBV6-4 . CASSINMNTEAFF
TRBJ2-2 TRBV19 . CAARTGGLNTGELFF
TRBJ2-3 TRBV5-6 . CASSRRLAGDVTDTQYF
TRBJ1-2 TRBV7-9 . CASSLGPDGYTF
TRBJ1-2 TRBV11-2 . CASSLSTGAGNYGYTF
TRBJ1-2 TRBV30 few CAWNGGNYGYTF
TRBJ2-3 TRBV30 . CAWSVLGRGKGTDTQYF